Shown below are 5 T cell receptor beta chains from a single sample sequenced in a study of shared clonotypes between healthy human individuals. Profiling relied on immunoSEQ multiplex PCR, and the TCRdb table lists in-frame clones only, not all of them. Of around 240,000 clones listed, 65% are singletons. The sequenced material came from memory CD4+ T cells sorted from blood. The subset was: CD45RA-negative fraction. These receptor sequences come from a man under 40 in good health.

The chain carries TRBV28 and TRBJ2-4; 7 bases align to TRBD2. V was clipped by 6 bases and J by 3 bases; unmatched bases: 5. The CDR3 length is 14 residues. CDR1 and CDR2 from the germline V gene are MDHEN and SYDVKM. The CDR3 is CASRGGGVKNIQYF. In DNA form, the CDR3 reads TGTGCCAGCAGGGGGGGAGGGGTCAAAAACATTCAGTACTTC. The full variable domain, rest sourced from reference TRBV28 and TRBJ2-4, is DVKVTQSSRYLVKRTGEKVFLECVQDMDHENMFWYRQDPGLGLRLIYFSYDVKMKEKGDIPEGYSVSREKKERFSLILESASTNQTSMYLCASRGGGVKNIQYFGAGTRLSVL.

This clone has just a few counts. At one end the junction does not follow the germline gene, possibly because of a read error. The chain links TRBV18 to TRBJ2-7, with a weak D call TRBD1 (5 bases). Per the germline V gene, CDR1 is KGHSH and CDR2 is LQKENI. The CDR3 totals 13 residues. In nucleotides, the CDR3 is TGTGCCAGCTCACCAGACAGTACGTACGCGCAGTACTTC. It codes for CASSPDSTYAQYF. The whole variable domain, remainder taken from reference TRBV18 and TRBJ2-7, is NAGVMQNPRHLVRRRGQEARLRCSPMKGHSHVYWYRQLPEEGLKFMVYLQKENIIDESGMPKERFSAEFPKEGPSILRIQQVVRGDSAAYFCASSPDSTYAQYFGPGTRLTVT.

This chain connects TRBV18 to TRBJ2-7; D is unclear. V was shortened by 4 bases and J by 1 base, with 8 bases between the two germline ends. The CDR3 consists of 13 residues. Germline CDR1 reads KGHSH; CDR2 reads LQKENI. The CDR3 protein is CASSLTLSYEQYF. Written as DNA, the CDR3 is TGTGCCAGCTCACTGACACTTTCCTACGAGCAGTACTTC.

This clone was found once. The chain recombines TRBV9 with TRBJ2-1; TRBD2 aligns across 7 bases. Unmatched junction bases numbered 11, after V lost 7 bases and J lost 7 bases. Germline lookup yields CDR1 SGDLS and CDR2 YYNGEE. The CDR3 is 14 amino acids. The CDR3 is CASAPGGNRNEQFF. DNA of the CDR3: TGTGCCAGCGCCCCGGGGGGAAACAGGAATGAGCAGTTCTTC.

J is TRBJ1-1 and V is TRBV2; 8 positions match TRBD1. Looked up from germline, CDR1 is SNHLY and CDR2 is FYNNEI. J lost 0 bases, V lost 7 bases, and 4 bases had no gene match. The CDR3 extends over 14 amino acids. CDR3 DNA: TGTGCCAGCATTTGGGACAGGATGAACACTGAAGCTTTCTTT. It translates to CASIWDRMNTEAFF.